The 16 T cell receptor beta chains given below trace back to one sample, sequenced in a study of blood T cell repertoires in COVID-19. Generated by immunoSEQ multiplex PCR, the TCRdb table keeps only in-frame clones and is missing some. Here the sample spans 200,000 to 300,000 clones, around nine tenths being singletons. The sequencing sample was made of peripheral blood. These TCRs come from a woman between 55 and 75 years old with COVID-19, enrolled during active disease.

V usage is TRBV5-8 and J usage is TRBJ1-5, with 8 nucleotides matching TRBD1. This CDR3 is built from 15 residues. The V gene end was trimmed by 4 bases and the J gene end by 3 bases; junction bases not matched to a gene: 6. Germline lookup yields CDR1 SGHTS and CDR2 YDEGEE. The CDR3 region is CASSRVGQANQPQHF. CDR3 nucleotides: TGTGCCAGCAGCCGGGTGGGACAGGCCAATCAGCCCCAGCATTTT.

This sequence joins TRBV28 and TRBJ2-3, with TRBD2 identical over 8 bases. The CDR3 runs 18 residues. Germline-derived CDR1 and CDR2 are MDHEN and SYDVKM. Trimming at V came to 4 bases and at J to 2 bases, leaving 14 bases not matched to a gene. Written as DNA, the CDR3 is TGTGCCAGCAGTTCGGGGGGGGACTTCAACTTACCCACAGATACGCAGTATTTT. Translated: CASSSGGDFNLPTDTQYF.

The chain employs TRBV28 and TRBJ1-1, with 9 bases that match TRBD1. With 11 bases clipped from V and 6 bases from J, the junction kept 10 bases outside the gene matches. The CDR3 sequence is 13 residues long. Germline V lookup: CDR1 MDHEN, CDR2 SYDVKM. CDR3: CACCRDRDAEAFF. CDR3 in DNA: TGTGCCTGCTGCCGGGACAGGGACGCTGAAGCTTTCTTT.

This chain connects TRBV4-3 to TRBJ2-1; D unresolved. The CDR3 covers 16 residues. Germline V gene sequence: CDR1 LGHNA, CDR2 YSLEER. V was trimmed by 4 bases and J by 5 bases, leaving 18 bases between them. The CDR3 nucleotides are TGCGCCAGCAGCCCAAGCGTCCAAAGCCCCAACAATGAGCAGTTCTTC. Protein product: CASSPSVQSPNNEQFF.

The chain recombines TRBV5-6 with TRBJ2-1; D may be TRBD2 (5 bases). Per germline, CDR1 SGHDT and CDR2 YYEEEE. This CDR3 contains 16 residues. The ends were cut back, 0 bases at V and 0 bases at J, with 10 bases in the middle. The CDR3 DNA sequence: TGTGCCAGCAGCTTGGGACTGGGGAGCTCCTACAATGAGCAGTTCTTC. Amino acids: CASSLGLGSSYNEQFF. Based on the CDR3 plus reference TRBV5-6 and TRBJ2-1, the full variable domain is DAGVTQSPTHLIKTRGQQVTLRCSPKSGHDTVSWYQQALGQGPQFIFQYYEEEERQRGNFPDRFSGHQFPNYSSELNVNALLLGDSALYLCASSLGLGSSYNEQFFGPGTRLTVL.

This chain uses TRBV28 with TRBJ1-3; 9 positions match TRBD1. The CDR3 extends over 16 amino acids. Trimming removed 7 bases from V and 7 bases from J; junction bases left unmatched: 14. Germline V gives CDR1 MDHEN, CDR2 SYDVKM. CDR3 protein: CASTNRGQGMYNTIYF. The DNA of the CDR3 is TGTGCCAGCACCAATAGGGGACAGGGAATGTACAACACCATATATTTT.

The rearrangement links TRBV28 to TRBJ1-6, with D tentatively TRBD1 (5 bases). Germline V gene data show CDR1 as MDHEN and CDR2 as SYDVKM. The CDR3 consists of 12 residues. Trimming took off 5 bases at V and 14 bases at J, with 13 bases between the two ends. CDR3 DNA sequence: TGTGCCAGCAGTACCGGGGGGAGGGCCCTCCACTTT. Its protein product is CASSTGGRALHF.

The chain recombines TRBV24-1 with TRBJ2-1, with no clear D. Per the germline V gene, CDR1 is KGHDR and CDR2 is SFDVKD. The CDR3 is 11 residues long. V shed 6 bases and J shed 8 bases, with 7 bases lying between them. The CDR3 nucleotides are TGTGCCACCAGTCGACTGGATGAGCAGTTCTTC. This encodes CATSRLDEQFF.

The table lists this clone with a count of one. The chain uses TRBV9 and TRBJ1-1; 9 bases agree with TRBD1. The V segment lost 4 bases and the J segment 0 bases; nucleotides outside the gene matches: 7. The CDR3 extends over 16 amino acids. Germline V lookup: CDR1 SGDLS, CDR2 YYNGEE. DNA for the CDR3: TGTGCCAGCAGCCCACAGGGGGCCAGGGTGAACACTGAAGCTTTCTTT. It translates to CASSPQGARVNTEAFF.

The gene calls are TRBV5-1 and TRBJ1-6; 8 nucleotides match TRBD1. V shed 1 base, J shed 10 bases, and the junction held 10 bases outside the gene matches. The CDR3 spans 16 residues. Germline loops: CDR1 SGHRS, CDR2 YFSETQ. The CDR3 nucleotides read TGCGCCAGCAGCTTGTCCGGGGGACAGGAAGGCTCACCCCTCCACTTT. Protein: CASSLSGGQEGSPLHF.

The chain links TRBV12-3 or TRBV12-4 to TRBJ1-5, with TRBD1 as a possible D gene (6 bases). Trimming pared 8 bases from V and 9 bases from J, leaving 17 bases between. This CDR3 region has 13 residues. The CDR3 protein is CASGGAGARPQHF. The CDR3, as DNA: TGTGCCAGCGGTGGGGCGGGGGCGCGGCCCCAGCATTTT.

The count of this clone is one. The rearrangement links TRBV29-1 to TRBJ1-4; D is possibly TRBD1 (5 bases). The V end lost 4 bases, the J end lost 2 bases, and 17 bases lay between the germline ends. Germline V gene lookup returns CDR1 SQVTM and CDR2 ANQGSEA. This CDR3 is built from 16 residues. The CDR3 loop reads CSVGSTGGATNEKLFF. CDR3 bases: TGCAGCGTTGGCAGTACGGGGGGAGCGACTAATGAAAAACTGTTTTTT.

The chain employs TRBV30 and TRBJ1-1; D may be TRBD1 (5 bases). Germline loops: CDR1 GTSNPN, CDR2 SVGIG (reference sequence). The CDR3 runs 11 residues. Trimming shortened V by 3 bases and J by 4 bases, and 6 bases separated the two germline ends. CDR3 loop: CAWRGLTEAFF. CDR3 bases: TGTGCCTGGAGGGGACTCACTGAAGCTTTCTTT.

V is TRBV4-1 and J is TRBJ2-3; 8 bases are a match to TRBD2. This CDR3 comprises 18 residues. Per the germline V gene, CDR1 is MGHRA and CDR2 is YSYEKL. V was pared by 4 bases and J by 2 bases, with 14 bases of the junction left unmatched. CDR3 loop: CASSRLSSGKVDTDTQYF. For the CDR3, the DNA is TGCGCCAGCAGCCGCTTGAGTAGCGGGAAGGTGGACACAGATACGCAGTATTTT.

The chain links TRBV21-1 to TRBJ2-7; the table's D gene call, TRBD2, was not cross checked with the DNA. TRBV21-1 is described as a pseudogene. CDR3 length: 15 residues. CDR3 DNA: TGTGCCAGCAGCCCATCGGGGGGGAGCTCCTACGAGCAGTACTTC. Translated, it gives CASSPSGGSSYEQYF.

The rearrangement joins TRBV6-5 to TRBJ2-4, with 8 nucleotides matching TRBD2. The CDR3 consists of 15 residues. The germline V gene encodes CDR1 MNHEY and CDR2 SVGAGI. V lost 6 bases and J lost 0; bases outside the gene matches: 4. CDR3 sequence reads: CASSGGGLAKNIQYF. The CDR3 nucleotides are TGTGCCAGCAGCGGGGGGGGACTAGCCAAAAACATTCAGTACTTC.